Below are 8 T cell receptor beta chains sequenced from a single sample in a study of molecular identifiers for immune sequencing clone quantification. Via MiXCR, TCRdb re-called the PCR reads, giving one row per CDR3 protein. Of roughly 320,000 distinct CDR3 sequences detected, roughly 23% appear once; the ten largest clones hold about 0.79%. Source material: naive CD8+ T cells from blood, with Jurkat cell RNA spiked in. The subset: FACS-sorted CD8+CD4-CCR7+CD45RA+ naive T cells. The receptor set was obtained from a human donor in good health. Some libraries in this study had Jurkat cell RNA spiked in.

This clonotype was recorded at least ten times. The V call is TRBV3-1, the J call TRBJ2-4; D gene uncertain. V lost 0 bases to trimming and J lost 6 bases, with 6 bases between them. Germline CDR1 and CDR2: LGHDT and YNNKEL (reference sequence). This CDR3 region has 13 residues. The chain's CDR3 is CASSQEGRNIQYF. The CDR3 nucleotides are TGTGCCAGCAGCCAAGAAGGCCGAAACATTCAGTACTTC.

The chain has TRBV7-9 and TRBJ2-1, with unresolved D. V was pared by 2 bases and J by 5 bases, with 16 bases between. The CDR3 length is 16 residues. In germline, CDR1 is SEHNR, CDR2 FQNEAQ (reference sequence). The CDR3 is CASSLPFLIRDNEQFF. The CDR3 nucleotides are TGTGCCAGCAGCTTACCTTTCTTGATCAGAGACAATGAGCAGTTCTTC.

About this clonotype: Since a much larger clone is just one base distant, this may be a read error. The CDR3 loop reads CASSPMTGLSTEAFF. The CDR3 DNA reads TGTGCCAGCAGCCCGATGACAGGGCTGAGCACTGAAGCTTTCTTT. The chain employs TRBV5-3 and TRBJ1-1; TRBD1 matches at 7 bases. TRBV5-3 is labeled an ORF, and its function is uncertain. The CDR3 runs 15 residues. The V and J ends lost 8 bases and 4 bases, in that order; junction bases with no gene match: 14.

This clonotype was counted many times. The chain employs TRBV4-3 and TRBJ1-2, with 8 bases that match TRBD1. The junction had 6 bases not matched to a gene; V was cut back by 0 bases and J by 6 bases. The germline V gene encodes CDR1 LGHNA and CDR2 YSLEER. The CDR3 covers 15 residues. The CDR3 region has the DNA TGCGCCAGCAGCCAAGAGACAGGGGCGTACGATGGCTACACCTTC. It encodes CASSQETGAYDGYTF.

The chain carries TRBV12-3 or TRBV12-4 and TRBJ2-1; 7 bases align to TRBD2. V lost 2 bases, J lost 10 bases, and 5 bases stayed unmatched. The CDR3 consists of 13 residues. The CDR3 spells CASSLTAGVEQFF. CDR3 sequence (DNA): TGTGCCAGCAGTTTAACCGCGGGGGTGGAGCAGTTCTTC.

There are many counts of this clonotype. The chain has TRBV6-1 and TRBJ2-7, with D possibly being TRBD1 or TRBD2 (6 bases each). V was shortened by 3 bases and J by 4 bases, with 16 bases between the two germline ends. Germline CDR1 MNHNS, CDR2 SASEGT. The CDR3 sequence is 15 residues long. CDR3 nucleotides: TGTGCCAGCAGTGACCCCAGAGGGGGAGGATACGAGCAGTACTTC. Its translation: CASSDPRGGGYEQYF.

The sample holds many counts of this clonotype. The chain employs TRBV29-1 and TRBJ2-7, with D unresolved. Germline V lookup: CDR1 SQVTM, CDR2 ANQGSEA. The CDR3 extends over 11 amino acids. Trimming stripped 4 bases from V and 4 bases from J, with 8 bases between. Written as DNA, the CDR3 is TGCAGCGTTGTCCGAGCTTACGAGCAGTACTTC. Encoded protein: CSVVRAYEQYF.

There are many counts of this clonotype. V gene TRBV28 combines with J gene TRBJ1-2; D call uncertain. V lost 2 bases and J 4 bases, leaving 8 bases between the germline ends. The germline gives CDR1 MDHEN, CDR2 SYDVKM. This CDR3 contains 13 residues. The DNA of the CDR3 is TGTGCCAGCAGTTTACGAAAGAGCTATGGCTACACCTTC. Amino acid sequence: CASSLRKSYGYTF.